Listed below are T cell receptor beta chains from one sample, sequenced in a study of blood T cell repertoires in COVID-19. Measured with immunoSEQ multiplex PCR; TCRdb has only the in-frame clones, and not every one. The sample lists 150,000 or so clones, roughly 76% occurring once. Source material: peripheral blood. The receptors come from a human donor with acute or convalescent COVID-19. The donor label of this sample is uncertain. Each CDR3 is given with its conserved first and last residue.

TRBV19	TRBJ2-1	CASSILWGSYNEQFF
TRBV5-4	TRBJ1-2	CASSYRGQGYGYTF
TRBV4-2	TRBJ2-4	CASSREVAGGYIQYF
TRBV5-1	TRBJ2-2	CASSHAVTADTGELFF
TRBV6-6	TRBJ1-5	CASSYPAGSNQPQHF
TRBV11-2	TRBJ1-1	CASSLGANTEAFF
TRBV7-8	TRBJ1-6	CASSPRDRKSSYNSPLHF
TRBV11-2	TRBJ2-2	CASILAGGTGELFF
TRBV24-1	TRBJ1-5	CATLGDRGTHSNQPQHF
TRBV18	TRBJ1-4	CASSPEGATNEKLFF
TRBV19	TRBJ2-1	CASSMRGRGQGNEQFF
TRBV14	TRBJ2-3	CASSPRQGTDTQYF
TRBV12-3/TRBV12-4	TRBJ2-3	CASSIFRADTQYF
TRBV2	TRBJ1-5	CASSGRQGNQPQHF
TRBV11-1	TRBJ1-1	CASSPDRNEAFF
TRBV5-8	TRBJ1-3	CASSLLDRGPATNGNTIYF
TRBV5-1	TRBJ2-3	CASSLLADTQYF
TRBV6-5	TRBJ1-2	CASSYSGDINYGYTF
TRBV3-1/TRBV3-2	TRBJ2-7	CASSQGAYEQYF
TRBV9	TRBJ2-1	CASSVALSGGPYNEQFF
TRBV11-2	TRBJ2-2	CASSSPVRAPTGELFF
TRBV4-2	TRBJ2-2	CASSQEQDTGELFF
TRBV27	TRBJ2-1	CASTVSPTLETNFYNEQFF
TRBV7-3	TRBJ1-1	CASSLMGQKAFF
TRBV6-5	TRBJ1-4	CASSYYGGKLFF
TRBV5-1	TRBJ2-5	CASSFTGGSMETQYF
TRBV20-1	TRBJ1-4	CAGGFREKLFF
TRBV5-1	TRBJ2-2	CASRESGGATGELFF
TRBV5-5	TRBJ2-7	CASSLGGTGNLYEQYF
TRBV6-6	TRBJ1-3	CASSPPAGTALSGNTIYF
TRBV4-2	TRBJ1-2	CANSQDRGARDRILGYTF
TRBV30	TRBJ1-3	CAWSVRGQFSGNTIYF
TRBV3-1/TRBV3-2	TRBJ1-2	CASSLGPGQGKHGYTF
TRBV27	TRBJ1-1	CASSPLYGDTEAFF
TRBV25-1	TRBJ2-5	CASSVLDSRVETQYF
TRBV29-1	TRBJ1-1	CSVEGSGNTEAFF
TRBV9	TRBJ1-4	CASNGGRRANEKLFF
TRBV18	TRBJ1-3	CASSPQGLNSGNTIYF
TRBV2	TRBJ1-2	CASSEGSYRYAF
TRBV12-3/TRBV12-4	TRBJ1-6	CASSSSGVSPLHF
TRBV18	TRBJ1-3	CASSPQGPGNTIYF
TRBV7-9	TRBJ1-6	CASSSMAGVGNSPLHF
TRBV6-5	TRBJ1-6	CASAEGPRANSPLHF
TRBV10-3	TRBJ2-1	CAISTGALNEQFF
TRBV27	TRBJ2-7	CASSLSTPYEQYF
TRBV13	TRBJ2-4	CASSWDNSDIQYF